A single sample gave rise to the 2 T cell receptor beta chains below, sequenced in a study of shared clonotypes between healthy human individuals. Assay used: immunoSEQ multiplex PCR; TCRdb lists only in-frame clones, some missing. The data contain millions of clones, around 95% of them singletons. Sequences were obtained from naive CD4+ T cells sorted from blood. Subset specified: CD45RA+ positively selected. Every receptor here comes from a man between 18 and 35 years old in good health.

The chain has TRBV7-6 and TRBJ2-7; TRBD1 might be the D (6 bases). V was shortened by 4 bases and J by 1 base, with 23 bases between the two germline ends. There are 18 residues in the CDR3. CDR1 and CDR2 (germline): SGHVS, FNYEAQ. The CDR3, as DNA: TGTGCCAGCAGCTCCACGCCGATCCGGGACACAAAGTCCTACGAGCAGTACTTC. Its protein product is CASSSTPIRDTKSYEQYF.

The V gene is TRBV11-3, the J gene TRBJ2-7, with a possible D match to TRBD1 (6 bases). This CDR3 contains 14 residues. CDR1 is SGHNT, CDR2 YENEEA, per germline. The V gene lost 2 bases and the J gene lost 7 bases, with 15 bases spanning the gap. The CDR3 region has the DNA TGTGCCAGCAGCTTACGAGTTGGGGGCGAAGAGCAGTACTTC. Translating gives CASSLRVGGEEQYF. Variable domain in full (rest from reference TRBV11-3 and TRBJ2-7): EAGVVQSPRYKIIEKKQPVAFWCNPISGHNTLYWYLQNLGQGPELLIRYENEEAVDDSQLPKDRFSAERLKGVDSTLKIQPAELGDSAVYLCASSLRVGGEEQYFGPGTRLTVT.